A single sample gave rise to the 29 T cell receptor beta chains below, sequenced in a study of shared clonotypes between healthy human individuals. The naive CD8 fraction comprised CD45RO-negative cells positively selected for CCR7 and excluded terminally differentiated effector memory CD45RA+ cells. The protocol was immunoSEQ multiplex PCR, while the TCRdb copy is restricted to in-frame clones and leaves out a portion. The table lists around 560,000 clones, approximately 95% of them singletons. Sample: naive CD8+ T cells sorted from blood. Receptor source: a woman aged 25-40 years in good health.

V is TRBV5-1 and J is TRBJ1-2, with D unresolved. The CDR3 sequence is 15 residues long. In germline, CDR1 is SGHRS, CDR2 YFSETQ. Deletions cut 4 bases from V and 2 bases from J, with 15 bases between. CDR3 loop: CASSPNTRQNYGYTF. The CDR3 nucleotides read TGCGCCAGCAGCCCAAACACGAGGCAAAACTATGGCTACACCTTC.

This chain links TRBV5-1 with TRBJ2-7, with TRBD1 matching 10 bases. Germline lookup yields CDR1 SGHRS and CDR2 YFSETQ. Trimming at V came to 8 bases and at J to 6 bases, leaving 11 bases not matched to a gene. The CDR3 sequence is 14 residues long. CDR3 DNA sequence: TGCGCCAGTAATACCGGGACAGGGGACGGCGAGCAGTACTTC. Amino acids: CASNTGTGDGEQYF.

V is TRBV6-1 and J is TRBJ1-2; D remains unclear. CDR1 and CDR2 (germline): MNHNS, SASEGT. The CDR3 totals 13 residues. V was shortened by 1 base and J by 5 bases, with 8 bases between the two germline ends. The CDR3 reads CASSEDTVYGYTF. The CDR3 DNA reads TGTGCCAGCAGTGAAGACACAGTTTATGGCTACACCTTC.

V gene TRBV27 combines with J gene TRBJ2-7, with 7 positions matching TRBD1. In germline, CDR1 is MNHEY, CDR2 SMNVEV (reference sequence). V gave up 2 bases and J gave up 3 bases; unmatched junction bases: 1. CDR3 length: 13 residues. DNA of the CDR3: TGTGCCAGCAGTTTACACAGGGGCTACGAGCAGTACTTC. Residues: CASSLHRGYEQYF.

The gene calls are TRBV10-3 and TRBJ2-7; D remains ambiguous. CDR1 is ENHRY and CDR2 is SYGVKD in the germline V gene. V lost 3 bases and J 6 bases, leaving 12 bases between the germline ends. The CDR3 loop spans 13 amino acids. The DNA of the CDR3 is TGTGCCATCAGTGAATTTGATTATGGCGAGCAGTACTTC. Its protein product is CAISEFDYGEQYF.

The chain is built from TRBV28 and TRBJ2-1; no definite D call. Looked up from germline, CDR1 is MDHEN and CDR2 is SYDVKM. The CDR3 is 17 residues long. V lost 2 bases and J lost 0, with 14 bases in between. The CDR3 DNA reads as TGTGCCAGCAGTTTACTGGGTCTCACCAGCTCCTACAATGAGCAGTTCTTC. Protein sequence: CASSLLGLTSSYNEQFF.

The gene calls are TRBV27 and TRBJ1-1, with 10 bases aligning to TRBD1. There are 15 residues in the CDR3. In germline, CDR1 is MNHEY, CDR2 SMNVEV (reference sequence). Losses at the gene ends were 5 bases for V and 4 bases for J; bases not matched to a gene: 7. This CDR3 reads CASSHGTGAGTEAFF. CDR3 in DNA: TGTGCCAGCAGTCACGGGACAGGGGCGGGCACTGAAGCTTTCTTT.

The chain has TRBV19 and TRBJ1-1; D is perhaps TRBD1 (5 bases). The CDR3 has 16 amino acids. V gave up 0 bases and J gave up 4 bases, with 15 bases separating them. Germline loops: CDR1 LNHDA, CDR2 SQIVND (reference sequence). The CDR3 DNA sequence: TGTGCCAGTAGTATAGATCTCGAAGGGGTGGCCACTGAAGCTTTCTTT. It yields the protein CASSIDLEGVATEAFF.

The V and J genes are TRBV11-2 and TRBJ2-3; 11 positions agree with TRBD2. This CDR3 has 15 residues. The ends lost 0 bases at V and 4 bases at J; junction bases unmatched: 0. Germline loops: CDR1 SGHAT, CDR2 FQNNGV. CDR3 loop: CASSLELAGADTQYF. The CDR3 DNA is TGTGCCAGCAGCTTAGAACTAGCGGGAGCAGATACGCAGTATTTT.

J is TRBJ2-2 and V is TRBV27; 7 nucleotides align to TRBD2. With V trimmed by 2 bases and J by 1 base, 4 bases remained unmatched. CDR1 and CDR2 (germline): MNHEY, SMNVEV (reference sequence). There are 16 residues in the CDR3. CDR3 coding DNA: TGTGCCAGCAGTTTAGGGGCTAGCGGGAACACCGGGGAGCTGTTTTTT. It codes for CASSLGASGNTGELFF.

The chain couples TRBV28 to TRBJ2-7; 9 bases line up with TRBD1. With 7 bases clipped from V and 4 bases from J, the junction kept 11 bases outside the gene matches. In germline, CDR1 is MDHEN, CDR2 SYDVKM. The CDR3 covers 15 residues. The CDR3 loop is CASTETGGGVYEQYF. For the CDR3, the DNA is TGTGCCAGCACCGAAACAGGGGGCGGTGTTTACGAGCAGTACTTC.

The chain is built from TRBV30 and TRBJ1-2; 7 positions agree with TRBD1. The CDR3 runs to 13 residues. V gave up 2 bases and J gave up 6 bases; unmatched junction bases: 6. Looked up from germline, CDR1 is GTSNPN and CDR2 is SVGIG (reference sequence). The CDR3 loop reads CAWSIGTGDGYTF. CDR3 coding DNA: TGTGCCTGGAGTATAGGTACAGGGGATGGCTACACCTTC.

V is TRBV7-8 and J is TRBJ1-1; 7 bases line up with TRBD1. Looked up from germline, CDR1 is SGHVS and CDR2 is FQNEAQ. The CDR3 is made up of 16 amino acids. Trimming removed 0 bases from V and 5 bases from J; junction bases left unmatched: 9. This CDR3 reads CASSLARDRARTEAFF. The CDR3 DNA is TGTGCCAGCAGCTTAGCCCGAGACAGGGCGAGAACTGAAGCTTTCTTT.

V is TRBV7-9 and J is TRBJ1-1; possibly TRBD1 for D (5 bases). From germline, CDR1 is SEHNR and CDR2 FQNEAQ (reference sequence). The CDR3 sequence is 16 residues long. V dropped 0 bases and J dropped 1 base, with 12 bases sitting between them. Here the CDR3 reads CASSLAFGQTNTEAFF. The CDR3 DNA is TGTGCCAGCAGCTTAGCGTTCGGACAAACGAACACTGAAGCTTTCTTT.

The V and J genes are TRBV28 and TRBJ2-7, with 10 positions matching TRBD2. CDR3 length: 16 residues. From germline, CDR1 is MDHEN and CDR2 SYDVKM. The V gene end was trimmed by 4 bases and the J gene end by 2 bases; junction bases not matched to a gene: 8. In nucleotides, the CDR3 is TGTGCCAGCAGTTCCCTCCGACTAGCGGGTCCCTACGAGCAGTACTTC. This gives the protein CASSSLRLAGPYEQYF.

This chain links TRBV6-5 with TRBJ2-7, with a tentative D call TRBD2 (6 bases). CDR1 is MNHEY and CDR2 is SVGAGI in the germline V gene. Trimming removed 2 bases from V and 3 bases from J, with 11 bases in between. This CDR3 has 14 amino acids. The CDR3 reads CASSYVLGSYEQYF. The CDR3 coding sequence is TGTGCCAGCAGTTACGTTCTCGGGAGCTACGAGCAGTACTTC.

This chain uses TRBV13 with TRBJ2-5; D gene unclear. Trimming shortened V by 5 bases and J by 1 base, and 20 bases separated the two germline ends. The V gene's germline CDR1 is PRHDT and CDR2 FYEKMQ (reference sequence). This CDR3 is built from 17 residues. The CDR3 DNA sequence: TGTGCCAGCAGCCAAGAACGCACAGAGACCTCCCAAGAGACCCAGTACTTC. Translating it yields CASSQERTETSQETQYF.

The chain joins TRBV7-9 to TRBJ2-5; 10 nucleotides agree with TRBD1. This CDR3 has 15 amino acids. Looked up from germline, CDR1 is SEHNR and CDR2 is FQNEAQ (reference sequence). V shed 5 bases, J shed 5 bases, and the junction held 8 bases outside the gene matches. CDR3: CASSQRTGGRETQYF. The CDR3 coding sequence is TGTGCCAGCAGCCAGAGGACAGGGGGACGGGAGACCCAGTACTTC.

The V gene is TRBV4-1, the J gene TRBJ2-7, with 8 bases identical to TRBD1. Trimming removed 1 base from V and 5 bases from J; junction bases left unmatched: 7. In germline, CDR1 is MGHRA, CDR2 YSYEKL. The CDR3 loop spans 15 amino acids. CDR3: CASSQVQAGGHEQYF. The CDR3 bases are TGCGCCAGCAGCCAAGTTCAGGCAGGGGGCCACGAGCAGTACTTC.

The chain combines TRBV5-4 with TRBJ1-3, with unresolved D. V was clipped by 3 bases and J by 0 bases, with 7 bases between them. Germline V gives CDR1 SGHNT, CDR2 YYREEE (reference sequence). This CDR3 spans 14 amino acids. CDR3 DNA: TGTGCCAGCAGCTCTGGGAGCTCTGGAAACACCATATATTTT. Amino acids: CASSSGSSGNTIYF.

Remarks on this clone: Other DNA sequences in the same sample also yield this CDR3. The gene calls are TRBV2 and TRBJ1-5; 10 nucleotides align to TRBD1. Per the germline V gene, CDR1 is SNHLY and CDR2 is FYNNEI. V lost 6 bases and J lost 7; bases outside the gene matches: 9. There are 15 residues in the CDR3. The CDR3 loop reads CASRGTGEGNQPQHF. The CDR3 region has the DNA TGTGCCAGCAGGGGGACAGGGGAAGGGAACCAGCCCCAGCATTTT.

The chain has TRBV2 and TRBJ2-7; a possible D gene is TRBD1 (6 bases). CDR3 length: 13 residues. Looked up from germline, CDR1 is SNHLY and CDR2 is FYNNEI. V shed 6 bases and J shed 2 bases, with 11 bases lying between them. The CDR3 DNA is TGTGCCAGCAGCAGGGGTCCGACCTACGAGCAGTACTTC. Residues: CASSRGPTYEQYF.

This clone was detected only once. The chain couples TRBV29-1 to TRBJ2-5; tentative D call: TRBD1 (5 bases). The assigned J gene may be wrong: the sequence end matches TRBJ2-7 better. Germline V gene sequence: CDR1 SQVTM, CDR2 ANQGSEA. This CDR3 region has 15 residues. CDR3 DNA sequence: TGCAGCGTTGACCTGGACGATAAGGGGCCCTACGAGCAGTACTTC. The encoded protein is CSVDLDDKGPYEQYF.

This chain joins TRBV13 and TRBJ2-6; no clear D gene. This CDR3 comprises 18 residues. With 0 bases removed from V and 3 bases from J, the gap between germline ends came to 15 bases. CDR1 PRHDT and CDR2 FYEKMQ come from the germline V gene (reference sequence). The CDR3 sequence: CASSLGAIGPNGANVLTF. CDR3 in DNA: TGTGCCAGCAGCTTAGGGGCGATCGGCCCAAATGGGGCCAACGTCCTGACTTTC.

The chain carries TRBV14 and TRBJ1-1; the D is unclear. This CDR3 spans 13 amino acids. Germline V gene sequence: CDR1 SGHDN, CDR2 FVKESK. Trimming took off 0 bases at V and 3 bases at J, with 5 bases between the two ends. Here the CDR3 DNA reads TGTGCCAGCAGCCAAGATTTTGACACTGAAGCTTTCTTT. This sequence encodes CASSQDFDTEAFF.

J is TRBJ2-6 and V is TRBV29-1; D may match TRBD1 or TRBD2 (5 bases each). The CDR3 sequence is 17 residues long. CDR1 is SQVTM, CDR2 ANQGSEA, per germline. Between the trimmed V and J ends, which lost 0 bases and 4 bases, there was a span of 16 bases. The CDR3 DNA sequence: TGCAGCGTTGAAGATCGGGGCAGGGAAGCGGGGGCCAACGTCCTGACTTTC. This codes for CSVEDRGREAGANVLTF.

The rearrangement uses TRBV9 and TRBJ2-5; TRBD2 aligns across 7 bases. V gave up 2 bases and J gave up 5 bases; unmatched junction bases: 9. The CDR3 is 15 amino acids. The germline V gene encodes CDR1 SGDLS and CDR2 YYNGEE. In DNA form, the CDR3 reads TGTGCCAGCAGCGTGGGGGGGACGCCAGATGAGACCCAGTACTTC. This translates into CASSVGGTPDETQYF.

The genes are TRBV27 and TRBJ1-5, with D tentatively TRBD1 (5 bases). The CDR3 consists of 13 residues. Germline CDR1 is MNHEY and CDR2 is SMNVEV (reference sequence). V lost 5 bases, J lost 4 bases, and 9 bases lay in between. The CDR3 region is CASSATGNQPQHF. The DNA of the CDR3 is TGTGCCAGCAGTGCCACAGGTAATCAGCCCCAGCATTTT.

The chain combines TRBV5-1 with TRBJ2-7, with 12 nucleotides matching TRBD2. This CDR3 contains 15 residues. The germline CDR1 and CDR2 sequences are SGHRS and YFSETQ. The ends lost 4 bases at V and 2 bases at J; junction bases unmatched: 4. CDR3 DNA: TGCGCCAGCAGCCCCTGGACTAGCGGGACCTACGAGCAGTACTTC. Amino acid sequence: CASSPWTSGTYEQYF.